Included here is one T cell receptor beta chain sequence, with context. RNA transcripts provided the template for amplifying TCR beta CDR3 regions. Scientists carried out first-round RT-PCR using HTBI primers and then a second-round multiplex PCR. One entry per CDR3 protein, called by TCRdb with MiXCR from the multiplex PCR reads. The sample has some 1.1 million distinct CDR3 sequences, roughly 35% seen once. There are 17 residues in the CDR3. V gave up 2 bases and J gave up 1 base; unmatched junction bases: 13. Germline loops: CDR1 DFQATT, CDR2 SNEGSKA (reference sequence). This specimen comes from a study of Graves' ophthalmopathy and Graves' hyperthyroidism.

The source is an adult man with Graves' hyperthyroidism. The specimen was peripheral blood or thyroid tissue (not recorded which). The V gene is TRBV20-1, the J gene TRBJ2-5; 7 positions agree with TRBD2. The chain's CDR3 is CSARTYGLAELQETQYF. The CDR3 nucleotides are TGCAGTGCTAGAACTTATGGGCTAGCGGAGCTCCAAGAGACCCAGTACTTC.